What follows describes a single T cell receptor beta chain. Sequencing was performed with immunoSEQ multiplex PCR; in TCRdb, only in-frame clones are kept and a portion is missing. Among approximately 150,000 clones listed, 96% were seen once. The record originates from a study of control samples from healthy donors and cancer patients. Germline loops: CDR1 MGHDK, CDR2 SYGVNS. CDR3 size: 10 residues. Trimming took 8 bases from V and 4 from J, leaving 6 bases between them. The V call is TRBV25-1, the J call TRBJ2-7; no clear D. The sequence was collected from a woman aged 25 to 39 in good health. The sample consisted of blood. CDR3 in DNA: TGTGCCAGCGTCAGGTACGAGCAGTACTTC. Protein: CASVRYEQYF.